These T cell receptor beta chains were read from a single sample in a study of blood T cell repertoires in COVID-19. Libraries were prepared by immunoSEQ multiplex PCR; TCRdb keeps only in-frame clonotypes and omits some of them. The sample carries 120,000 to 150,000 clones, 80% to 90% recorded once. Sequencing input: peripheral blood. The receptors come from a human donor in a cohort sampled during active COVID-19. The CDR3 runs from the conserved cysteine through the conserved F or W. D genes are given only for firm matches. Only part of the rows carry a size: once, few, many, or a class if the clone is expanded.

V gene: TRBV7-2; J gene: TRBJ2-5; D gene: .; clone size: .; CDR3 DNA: TGTGCCAGCAGCACCCGGACAGCCCAAGAGACCCAGTACTTC; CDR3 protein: CASSTRTAQETQYF
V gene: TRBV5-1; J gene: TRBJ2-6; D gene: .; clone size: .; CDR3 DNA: TGCGCCAGCAGCTTGGGGGCGAGCTCTGGGGCCAACGTCCTGACTTTC; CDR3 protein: CASSLGASSGANVLTF
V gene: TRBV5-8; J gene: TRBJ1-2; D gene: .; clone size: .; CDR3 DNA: TGTGCCAGCAGTTCCGGAAAGGGGAACTATGGCTACACCTTC; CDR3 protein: CASSSGKGNYGYTF
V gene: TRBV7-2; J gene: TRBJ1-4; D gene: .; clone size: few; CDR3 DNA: TGTGCCAGCAGCCTCGCGGGAGGAAAACTGTTTTTT; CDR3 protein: CASSLAGGKLFF
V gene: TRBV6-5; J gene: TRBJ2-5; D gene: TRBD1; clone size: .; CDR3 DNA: TGTGCCAGCCGAAACAGGGGATCCCAGGCCCAGTACTTC; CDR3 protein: CASRNRGSQAQYF
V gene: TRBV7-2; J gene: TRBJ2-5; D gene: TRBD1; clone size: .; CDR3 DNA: TGTGCCAGCAGCTTTTCCGGGACAGGGCAGAAAGAGACCCAGTACTTC; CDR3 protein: CASSFSGTGQKETQYF
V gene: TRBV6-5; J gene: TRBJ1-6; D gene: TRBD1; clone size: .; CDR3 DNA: TGTGCCAGCAAAAGGGACAGCTCCTATAATTCACCCCTCCACTTT; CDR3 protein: CASKRDSSYNSPLHF
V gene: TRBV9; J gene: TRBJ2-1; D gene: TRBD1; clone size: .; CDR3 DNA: TGTGCCAGCAGTAGGGGGACAGTCGCTGGGAATGAGCAGTTCTTC; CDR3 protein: CASSRGTVAGNEQFF
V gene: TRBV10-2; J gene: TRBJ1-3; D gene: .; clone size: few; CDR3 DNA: TGCGCCAGCAGTCCAGGTCGGGGAACTGGAAACACCATATATTTT; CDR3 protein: CASSPGRGTGNTIYF
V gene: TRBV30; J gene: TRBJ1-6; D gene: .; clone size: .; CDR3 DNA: TGTGCCTGGAGTACACAGTCCTATAATTCACCCCTCCACTTT; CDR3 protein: CAWSTQSYNSPLHF
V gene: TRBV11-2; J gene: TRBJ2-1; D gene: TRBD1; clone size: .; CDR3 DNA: TGTGCCAGCAGCGCCGGACAGGGGGCAACCTGGTTCTTC; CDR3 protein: CASSAGQGATWFF
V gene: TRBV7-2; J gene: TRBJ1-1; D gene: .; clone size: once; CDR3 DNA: TGTGCCAGCAGCCCACAGGGCCCGAACACTGAAGCTTTCTTT; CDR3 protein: CASSPQGPNTEAFF
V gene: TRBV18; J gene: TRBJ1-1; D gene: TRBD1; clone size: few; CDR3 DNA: TGTGCCAGCTCTGGACAGGGAGCGGGGACTGAAGCTTTCTTT; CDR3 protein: CASSGQGAGTEAFF
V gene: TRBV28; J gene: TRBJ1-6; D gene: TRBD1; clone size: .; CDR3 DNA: TGTGCCAGCAGCCCAGGGACAGGGGGCCCACCCCTCCACTTT; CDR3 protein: CASSPGTGGPPLHF
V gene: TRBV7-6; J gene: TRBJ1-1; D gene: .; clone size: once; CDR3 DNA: TGTGCCAGCAGCCCTAAAAGCGCAATGAACACTGAAGCTTTCTTT; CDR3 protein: CASSPKSAMNTEAFF
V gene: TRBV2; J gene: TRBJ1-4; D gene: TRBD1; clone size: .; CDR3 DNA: TGTGCCAGCAGGGCGGGACAGGGCGGGAGATGGGAAAAACTGTTTTTT; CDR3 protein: CASRAGQGGRWEKLFF
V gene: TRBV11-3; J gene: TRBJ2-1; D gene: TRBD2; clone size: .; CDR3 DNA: TGTGCCAGCAGCTTCGGGACTAGATCCGGTGAGCAGTTCTTC; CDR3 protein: CASSFGTRSGEQFF
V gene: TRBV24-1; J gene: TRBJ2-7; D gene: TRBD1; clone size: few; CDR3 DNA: TGTGCCACCTCTGGGACAGGAGGCGCCGAGCAGTACTTC; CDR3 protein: CATSGTGGAEQYF
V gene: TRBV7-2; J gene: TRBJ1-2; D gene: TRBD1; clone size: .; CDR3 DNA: TGTGCCAGCAGCCCAGGACAGGGGGCCTATGGCTACACCTTC; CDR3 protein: CASSPGQGAYGYTF
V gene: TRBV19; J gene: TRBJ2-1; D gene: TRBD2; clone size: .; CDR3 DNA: TGTGCCAGTAGCCTGTGGGGCGCGGGGGGGGAAAATGAGCAGTTCTTC; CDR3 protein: CASSLWGAGGENEQFF
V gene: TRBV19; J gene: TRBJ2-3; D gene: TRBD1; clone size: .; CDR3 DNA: TGTGCCAGTCTGGACAGGGCCACAGATACGCAGTATTTT; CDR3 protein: CASLDRATDTQYF
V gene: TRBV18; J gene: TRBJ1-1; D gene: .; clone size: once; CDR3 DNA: TGTGCCAGCTCACCAGGGAGTCCGGGGGTCACTGAAGCTTTCTTT; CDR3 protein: CASSPGSPGVTEAFF
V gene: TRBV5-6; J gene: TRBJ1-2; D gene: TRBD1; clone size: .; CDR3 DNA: TGTGCCAGCAGCTCCCGGGACAGGGGGCACGGGGGCTACACCTTC; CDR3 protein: CASSSRDRGHGGYTF
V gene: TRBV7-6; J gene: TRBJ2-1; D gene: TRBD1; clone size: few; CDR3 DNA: TGTGCCAGCAGCTTGGGACAGAGCTTTTACAATGAGCAGTTCTTC; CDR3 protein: CASSLGQSFYNEQFF
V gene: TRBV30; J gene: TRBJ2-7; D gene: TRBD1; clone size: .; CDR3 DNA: TGTGCCTGGACCCCCCCGGGACAGGACTACGAGCAGTACTTC; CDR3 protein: CAWTPPGQDYEQYF
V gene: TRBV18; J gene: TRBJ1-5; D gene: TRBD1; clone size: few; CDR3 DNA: TGTGCCAGCTCAGTTGACAGGGGCGGCTATCAGCCCCAGCATTTT; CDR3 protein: CASSVDRGGYQPQHF
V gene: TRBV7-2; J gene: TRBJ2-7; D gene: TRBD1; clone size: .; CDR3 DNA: TGTGCCAGCAGCGCCGGACAGGGAAGGTCGGACGAGCAGTACTTC; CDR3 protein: CASSAGQGRSDEQYF
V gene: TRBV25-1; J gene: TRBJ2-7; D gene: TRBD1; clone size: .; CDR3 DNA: TGTGCCAGCAGTGAGGCACAGGGGGAGTACGAGCAGTACTTC; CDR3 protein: CASSEAQGEYEQYF
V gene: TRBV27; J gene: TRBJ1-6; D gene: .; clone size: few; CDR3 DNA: TGTGCCAGCAGTTCCCCTGGGCAGGGCGATTCACCCCTCCACTTT; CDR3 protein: CASSSPGQGDSPLHF
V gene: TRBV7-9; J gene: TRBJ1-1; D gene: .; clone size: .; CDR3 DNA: TGTGCCAGCAGCCGATCCACTGGCAGGACTACTGAAGCTTTCTTT; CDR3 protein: CASSRSTGRTTEAFF
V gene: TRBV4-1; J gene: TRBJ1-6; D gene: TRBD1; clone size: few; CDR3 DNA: TGCGCCAGCAGCCAAGGAGCCACAGGGGCATATAATTCACCCCTCCACTTT; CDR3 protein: CASSQGATGAYNSPLHF
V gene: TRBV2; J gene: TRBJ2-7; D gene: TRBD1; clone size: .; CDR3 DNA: TGTGCCAGCAGCGATGACAGGGCCTTCTCCTACGAGCAGTACTTC; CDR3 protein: CASSDDRAFSYEQYF
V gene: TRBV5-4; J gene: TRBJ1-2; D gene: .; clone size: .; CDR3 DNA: TGTGCCAGCAGCTTTGGGGAGGGCTACACCTTC; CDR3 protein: CASSFGEGYTF
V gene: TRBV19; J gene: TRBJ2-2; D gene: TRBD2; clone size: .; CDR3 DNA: TGTGCCAGTAGTATATCCCTAGCGGGAAGAACCGGGGAGCTGTTTTTT; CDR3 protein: CASSISLAGRTGELFF
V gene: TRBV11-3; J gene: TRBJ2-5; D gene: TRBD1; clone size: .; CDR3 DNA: TGTGCCAGCAGAAGGGGACAGGTGATCCAAGAGACCCAGTACTTC; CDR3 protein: CASRRGQVIQETQYF
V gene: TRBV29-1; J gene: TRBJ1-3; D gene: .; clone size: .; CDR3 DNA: TGCAGCGCAAGCCCCGGGTCGCAAAAGACCTTCTCTGGAAACACCATATATTTT; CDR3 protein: CSASPGSQKTFSGNTIYF
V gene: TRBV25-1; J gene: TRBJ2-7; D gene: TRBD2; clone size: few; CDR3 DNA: TGTGCCAGCAGTGGGACGTTAGGGCGGGGGACTTACTCCTACGAGCAGTACTTC; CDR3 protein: CASSGTLGRGTYSYEQYF